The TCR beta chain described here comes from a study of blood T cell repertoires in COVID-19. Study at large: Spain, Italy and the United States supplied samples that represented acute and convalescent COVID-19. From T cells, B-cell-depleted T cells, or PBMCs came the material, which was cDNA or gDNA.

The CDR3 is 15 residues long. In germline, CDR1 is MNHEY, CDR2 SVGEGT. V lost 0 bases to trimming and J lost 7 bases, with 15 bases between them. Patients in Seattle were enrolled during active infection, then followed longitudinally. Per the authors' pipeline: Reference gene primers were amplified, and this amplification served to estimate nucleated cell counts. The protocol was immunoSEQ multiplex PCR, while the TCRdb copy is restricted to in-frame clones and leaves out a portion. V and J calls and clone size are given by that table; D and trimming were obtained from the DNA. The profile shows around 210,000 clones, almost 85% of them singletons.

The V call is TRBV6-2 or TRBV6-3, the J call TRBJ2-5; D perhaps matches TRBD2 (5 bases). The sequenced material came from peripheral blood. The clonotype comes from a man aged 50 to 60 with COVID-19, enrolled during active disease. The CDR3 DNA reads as TGTGCCAGCAGTTACTCTCTTAACTCGGCGGGGACCCAGTACTTC. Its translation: CASSYSLNSAGTQYF.